This T cell receptor beta chain was profiled in a study of regulatory T cells in long-lasting Graves disease. Study information: It was over 5 years of antithyroid drugs, with positive TSH receptor antibodies, that meant persistent Graves' disease. Whole-study findings and limits: A greater number of public clonotypes (around 2,700) was shared by persistent patients than by new patients (around 1,000). Study was limited to peripheral blood, excluding thyroid tissue.

The time point here: persistent/refractory GD, antithyroid drugs over 5 years with positive TRAb. TCR sequences were obtained from RNA taken from PBMCs. Tubes containing EDTA received roughly 8.8 milliliters of drawn peripheral blood. Relying on iRepertoire HTBI primers and Arm-PCR of CDR3 regions, the team built TCR beta libraries. In TCRdb, the multiplex PCR reads were re-called with MiXCR into one record per CDR3 protein. The sample contains about 470,000 distinct CDR3 sequences, 20% to 25% of which appear only once. This CDR3 is built from 16 residues. Trimming removed 5 bases at V and 11 bases at J, with 27 bases between. CDR1 is MDHEN and CDR2 is SYDVKM in the germline V gene. Ten or more counts support this clonotype. Its specificity is not known.

The sequenced sample was peripheral blood mononuclear cells (PBMCs), obtained when the disease was refractory, from a patient treated with antithyroid drugs. The rearrangement joins TRBV28 to TRBJ2-5, with D perhaps TRBD1 or TRBD2 (5 bases each). This sequence was found in a female donor with Graves disease. The CDR3 nucleotides are TGTGCCAGCAGTCCCGGACTCCAGGGTGGGCTAGTGGAGCAGTACTTC. Protein sequence: CASSPGLQGGLVEQYF.